These 26 T cell receptor beta chains share one sample of origin, sequenced in a study of a mutant IDH1 vaccine in newly diagnosed glioma. Time point noted: baseline, week 1 (first vaccination visit). Treatment defined: pre-vaccination baseline after standard-of-care therapy. Assay: immunoSEQ multiplex PCR; the TCRdb copy retains only in-frame clones and omits some. The sample lists 25,000 to 35,000 clones; roughly 80% were seen once. Source: PBMCs, taken from a glioma patient treated with radiotherapy, temozolomide or both. These receptors were collected from a man younger than 45 with glioma.

This chain uses TRBV4-3 with TRBJ2-7, with D tentatively TRBD1 (6 bases). Germline V CDR1 and CDR2: LGHNA, YSLEER. The CDR3 loop spans 13 amino acids. V shed 5 bases and J shed 2 bases, with 10 bases lying between them. For the CDR3, the DNA is TGCGCCAGCAGCACAGGACAGACCTACGAGCAGTACTTC. Amino acids: CASSTGQTYEQYF.

The chain joins TRBV27 to TRBJ2-5, with D perhaps being TRBD1 or TRBD2 (5 bases each). From germline, CDR1 is MNHEY and CDR2 SMNVEV (reference sequence). V was trimmed by 3 bases and J by 4 bases, leaving 15 bases between them. The CDR3 spans 15 residues. The CDR3 reads CASSLTGGSGETQYF. CDR3 coding DNA: TGTGCCAGCAGTTTGACTGGGGGAAGCGGAGAGACCCAGTACTTC.

The rearrangement joins TRBV5-1 to TRBJ2-1; no reliable D call. The V gene lost 4 bases and the J gene lost 1 base, with 12 bases spanning the gap. Germline-derived CDR1 and CDR2 are SGHRS and YFSETQ. The CDR3 is made up of 15 amino acids. CDR3: CASSPTLGSYNEQFF. The DNA of the CDR3 is TGCGCCAGCAGCCCAACTTTGGGATCCTACAATGAGCAGTTCTTC.

The chain employs TRBV4-1 and TRBJ2-2; D perhaps matches TRBD1 (6 bases). The CDR3 contains 16 residues. V shed 3 bases and J shed 0 bases, with 11 bases lying between them. CDR1 and CDR2 from the germline V gene are MGHRA and YSYEKL. The chain's CDR3 is CASSHRTDTNTGELFF. Written as DNA, the CDR3 is TGCGCCAGCAGCCACAGGACAGATACGAACACCGGGGAGCTGTTTTTT.

The chain employs TRBV5-1 and TRBJ1-1, with D unresolved. V lost 0 bases to trimming and J lost 7 bases, with 16 bases between them. There are 15 residues in the CDR3. CDR1 and CDR2 from the germline V gene are SGHRS and YFSETQ. The CDR3: CASSLAFLVGDEAFF. CDR3 DNA: TGCGCCAGCAGCTTGGCGTTCTTGGTCGGGGATGAAGCTTTCTTT.

This rearrangement joins TRBV7-8 to TRBJ2-3; 13 positions agree with TRBD2. Germline CDR1 is SGHVS and CDR2 is FQNEAQ. With 5 bases clipped from V and 3 bases from J, the junction kept 2 bases outside the gene matches. This CDR3 region has 15 residues. The CDR3 spells CASSTGLAGTDTQYF. The CDR3 region has the DNA TGTGCCAGCAGCACGGGACTAGCGGGGACAGATACGCAGTATTTT.

The genes are TRBV6-1 and TRBJ2-7; D is tentatively TRBD1 or TRBD2 (5 bases each). The germline V and J ends were trimmed by 4 bases and 4 bases, with 14 bases remaining between them. CDR1 is MNHNS, CDR2 SASEGT, per germline. CDR3 length: 14 residues. CDR3: CASSVYRDGYEQYF. CDR3 nucleotide sequence: TGTGCCAGCAGTGTTTACCGGGACGGATACGAGCAGTACTTC.

The gene calls are TRBV5-6 and TRBJ1-1; TRBD1 matches at 8 bases. CDR1 is SGHDT, CDR2 YYEEEE, per germline. V dropped 3 bases and J dropped 11; count of bases not matched to a gene: 9. The CDR3 loop spans 13 amino acids. CDR3 residues: CASSSGTGGVAFF. CDR3 DNA: TGTGCCAGCAGCTCGGGGACAGGCGGGGTGGCTTTCTTT. Full variable domain (remainder filled in from reference TRBV5-6 and TRBJ1-1): DAGVTQSPTHLIKTRGQQVTLRCSPKSGHDTVSWYQQALGQGPQFIFQYYEEEERQRGNFPDRFSGHQFPNYSSELNVNALLLGDSALYLCASSSGTGGVAFFGQGTRLTVV.

This chain uses TRBV30 with TRBJ2-5; D remains ambiguous. This CDR3 has 15 residues. Deletions cut 2 bases from V and 1 base from J, with 14 bases between. The germline gives CDR1 GTSNPN, CDR2 SVGIG (reference sequence). The CDR3 nucleotides read TGTGCCTGGAGTCGCGGCGGCCAACCCCAAGAGACCCAGTACTTC. As protein: CAWSRGGQPQETQYF.

The V gene is TRBV7-9, the J gene TRBJ2-5, with 9 bases matching TRBD2. Looked up from germline, CDR1 is SEHNR and CDR2 is FQNEAQ (reference sequence). The CDR3 covers 17 residues. J was trimmed by 5 bases and V by 4 bases; bases with no gene match: 14. The CDR3 DNA is TGTGCCAGCAGCTCCCGAATGAGGCTAGCGGGACGGGAGACCCAGTACTTC. Protein: CASSSRMRLAGRETQYF.

This chain links TRBV5-1 with TRBJ2-3; possible D gene TRBD2, 7 bases. CDR3 length equals 18 residues. Trimming cost V 4 bases and J 3 bases, with 24 bases left between them. Germline lookup yields CDR1 SGHRS and CDR2 YFSETQ. The DNA for the CDR3 is TGCGCCAGCAGCCTTTGGTCTGGTGAGGGGGGGAGTACAGATACGCAGTATTTT. Encoded protein: CASSLWSGEGGSTDTQYF. Looking up the rest from reference TRBV5-1 and TRBJ2-3 gives the full variable domain: KAGVTQTPRYLIKTRGQQVTLSCSPISGHRSVSWYQQTPGQGLQFLFEYFSETQRNKGNFPGRFSGRQFSNSRSEMNVSTLELGDSALYLCASSLWSGEGGSTDTQYFGPGTRLTVL.

V is TRBV4-3 and J is TRBJ2-2, with 13 bases aligning to TRBD2. CDR3 length: 17 amino acids. The J segment lost 3 bases and the V segment lost 4 bases, leaving 5 bases of the junction unmatched. Per germline, CDR1 LGHNA and CDR2 YSLEER. CDR3 sequence: CASSLLTSGGHTGELFF. DNA for the CDR3: TGCGCCAGCAGCCTCTTGACTAGCGGGGGGCACACCGGGGAGCTGTTTTTT.

This clone came up a few times. The chain uses TRBV30 and TRBJ1-4; D not resolved. The CDR3 length is 10 residues. The germline gives CDR1 GTSNPN, CDR2 SVGIG (reference sequence). The CDR3 nucleotides read TGTGAGGGCGATAATGAAAAACTGTTTTTT. Translated: CEGDNEKLFF.

The chain is built from TRBV5-6 and TRBJ1-1; no clear D gene. CDR3 length: 13 residues. CDR1 and CDR2 from the germline V gene are SGHDT and YYEEEE. The V and J ends lost 4 bases and 10 bases respectively, with 17 bases between them. The CDR3 reads CASSSPVLMVAFF. CDR3 nucleotides: TGTGCCAGCAGCAGCCCCGTCCTTATGGTAGCTTTCTTT. Together with reference TRBV5-6 and TRBJ1-1, the CDR3 gives the full variable domain: DAGVTQSPTHLIKTRGQQVTLRCSPKSGHDTVSWYQQALGQGPQFIFQYYEEEERQRGNFPDRFSGHQFPNYSSELNVNALLLGDSALYLCASSSPVLMVAFFGQGTRLTVV.

The V call is TRBV4-2, the J call TRBJ1-4; tentatively, D is TRBD1 (5 bases). The CDR3 runs to 15 residues. Germline V CDR1 and CDR2: LGHNA, YNFKEQ. Trimming took off 4 bases at V and 8 bases at J, with 17 bases between the two ends. The CDR3 DNA sequence: TGTGCCAGCAGCCCCCTGGGGGTGGTGACCGAAAAACTGTTTTTT. Encoded protein: CASSPLGVVTEKLFF.

This chain connects TRBV10-3 to TRBJ2-7; TRBD1 aligns across 8 bases. V was pared by 3 bases and J by 3 bases, with 4 bases of the junction left unmatched. CDR1 and CDR2 (germline): ENHRY, SYGVKD. CDR3 length: 14 residues. This CDR3 reads CAISDGDRSYEQYF. Here the CDR3 DNA reads TGTGCCATCAGTGATGGGGACAGGAGCTACGAGCAGTACTTC.

CDR3 region: CASSMGIYNEQFF. For the CDR3, the DNA is TGTGCCAGCAGTATGGGTATTTACAATGAGCAGTTCTTC. The chain couples TRBV6-5 to TRBJ2-1; D gene unclear. Germline V gives CDR1 MNHEY, CDR2 SVGAGI. The CDR3 runs to 13 residues. V lost 5 bases and J 4 bases, leaving 9 bases between the germline ends.

The rearrangement joins TRBV9 to TRBJ2-3; TRBD2 matches at 12 bases. The CDR3 sequence is 15 residues long. V shed 4 bases and J 8 bases; nucleotides not matched to a gene: 8. Germline V gene data show CDR1 as SGDLS and CDR2 as YYNGEE. CDR3 protein: CASSYTSGRKGTQYF. CDR3 in DNA: TGTGCCAGCAGCTATACTAGCGGGAGGAAGGGTACGCAGTATTTT.

This clone was recorded once. The genes are TRBV29-1 and TRBJ2-1; 11 positions match TRBD2. The germline CDR1 and CDR2 sequences are SQVTM and ANQGSEA. V shed 4 bases and J 7 bases; nucleotides not matched to a gene: 6. This CDR3 is 14 amino acids long. The DNA of the CDR3 is TGCAGCGTTGTAGGACTAGCGGGCGCAAATGAGCAGTTCTTC. As protein: CSVVGLAGANEQFF.

The rearrangement joins TRBV5-1 to TRBJ2-3; 10 bases are shared with TRBD2. The CDR3 spans 16 residues. Germline lookup yields CDR1 SGHRS and CDR2 YFSETQ. V shed 1 base and J 2 bases; nucleotides not matched to a gene: 4. The CDR3 DNA reads as TGCGCCAGCAGCTTGACTAGCGGGGACCCCACAGATACGCAGTATTTT. This sequence encodes CASSLTSGDPTDTQYF.

The chain has TRBV5-1 and TRBJ2-7; 11 bases map to TRBD1. The CDR3 length is 16 residues. CDR1 is SGHRS and CDR2 is YFSETQ in the germline V gene. Trimming at V came to 7 bases and at J to 3 bases, leaving 12 bases not matched to a gene. As DNA, the CDR3 is TGCGCCAGCGAACCACGCCCGGGGACAGGGGGCTACGAGCAGTACTTC. It translates to CASEPRPGTGGYEQYF.

The rearrangement joins TRBV19 to TRBJ2-1; D is perhaps TRBD1 (7 bases). This CDR3 is 15 amino acids long. In germline, CDR1 is LNHDA, CDR2 SQIVND (reference sequence). V shed 7 bases and J shed 3 bases, with 16 bases lying between them. CDR3 sequence: CASTPAGTDYNEQFF. The DNA of the CDR3 is TGTGCCAGTACACCGGCGGGGACAGACTACAATGAGCAGTTCTTC.

The J gene is TRBJ2-3, the V gene TRBV25-1; D remains ambiguous. This CDR3 has 14 amino acids. The V gene's germline CDR1 is MGHDK and CDR2 SYGVNS. V lost 5 bases and J 0 bases, leaving 9 bases between the germline ends. The CDR3 loop reads CASSPYTSTDTQYF. The CDR3 DNA reads TGTGCCAGCAGTCCGTACACTAGCACAGATACGCAGTATTTT. Filled out from reference TRBV25-1 and TRBJ2-3, the complete variable domain reads EADIYQTPRYLVIGTGKKITLECSQTMGHDKMYWYQQDPGMELHLIHYSYGVNSTEKGDLSSESTVSRIRTEHFPLTLESARPSHTSQYLCASSPYTSTDTQYFGPGTRLTVL.

The chain links TRBV7-2 to TRBJ1-2; D is undetermined. This CDR3 is 13 amino acids long. CDR1 is SGHTA, CDR2 FQGNSA, per germline. The ends were cut back, 1 base at V and 5 bases at J, with 8 bases in the middle. The CDR3 DNA reads TGTGCCAGCAGCTTAGGTCTGATGTATGGCTACACCTTC. This encodes CASSLGLMYGYTF.

The V and J genes are TRBV5-1 and TRBJ1-1; D is ambiguous. This CDR3 spans 15 amino acids. Germline V gene data show CDR1 as SGHRS and CDR2 as YFSETQ. Between the trimmed V and J ends, which lost 0 bases and 8 bases, there was a span of 17 bases. CDR3 nucleotides: TGCGCCAGCAGCTTGGTTTCTCCCGAAAGCTCGGAAGCTTTCTTT. As protein: CASSLVSPESSEAFF.

The chain links TRBV4-3 to TRBJ1-2; D gene unclear. Germline CDR1 LGHNA, CDR2 YSLEER. V was pared by 0 bases and J by 8 bases, with 13 bases between. The CDR3 has 14 residues. The CDR3 bases are TGCGCCAGCAGCCAAGATGGACCTAGTAGGGGCTACACCTTC. Protein sequence: CASSQDGPSRGYTF.